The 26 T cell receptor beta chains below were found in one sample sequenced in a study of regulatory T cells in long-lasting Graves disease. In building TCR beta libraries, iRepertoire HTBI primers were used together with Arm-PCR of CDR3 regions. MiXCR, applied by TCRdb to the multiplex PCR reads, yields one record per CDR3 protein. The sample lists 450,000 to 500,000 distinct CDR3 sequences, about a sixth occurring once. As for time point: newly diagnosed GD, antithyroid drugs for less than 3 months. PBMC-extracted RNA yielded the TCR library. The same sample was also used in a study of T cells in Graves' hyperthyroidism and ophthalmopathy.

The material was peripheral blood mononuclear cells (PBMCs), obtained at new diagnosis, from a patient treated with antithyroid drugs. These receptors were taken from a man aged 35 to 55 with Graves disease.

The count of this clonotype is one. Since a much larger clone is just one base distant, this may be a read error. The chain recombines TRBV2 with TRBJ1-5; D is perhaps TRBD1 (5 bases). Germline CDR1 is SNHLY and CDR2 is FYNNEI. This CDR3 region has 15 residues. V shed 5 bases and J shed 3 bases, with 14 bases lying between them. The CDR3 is CASSSDRNINQPQHF. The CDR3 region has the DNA TGTGCCAGCAGTTCTGACAGAAATATCAATCAGCCCCAGCATTTT. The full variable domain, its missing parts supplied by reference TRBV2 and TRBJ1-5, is EPEVTQTPSHQVTQMGQEVILRCVPISNHLYFYWYRQILGQKVEFLVSFYNNEISEKSEIFDDQFSVERPDGSNFTLKIRSTKLEDSAMYFCASSSDRNINQPQHFGDGTRLSIL.

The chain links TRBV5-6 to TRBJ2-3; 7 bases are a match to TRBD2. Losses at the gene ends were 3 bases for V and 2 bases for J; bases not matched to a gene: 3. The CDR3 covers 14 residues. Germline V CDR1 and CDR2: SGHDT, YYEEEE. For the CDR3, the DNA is TGTGCCAGCAGCTGGAGCGGGAACACAGATACGCAGTATTTT. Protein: CASSWSGNTDTQYF.

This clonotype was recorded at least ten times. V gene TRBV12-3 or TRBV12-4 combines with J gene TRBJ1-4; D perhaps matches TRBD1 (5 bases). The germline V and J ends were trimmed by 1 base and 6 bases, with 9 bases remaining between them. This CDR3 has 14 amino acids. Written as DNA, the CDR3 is TGTGCCAGCAGTTTAGAGGGGAAGGATGAAAAACTGTTTTTT. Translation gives CASSLEGKDEKLFF.

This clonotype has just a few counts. The CDR3 nucleotides are TGCGCCAGCAGTTCGGGCGGGTGGGGCAATGAGCAGTTCTTC. Amino acid sequence: CASSSGGWGNEQFF. The gene calls are TRBV10-2 and TRBJ2-1, with a weak D call TRBD2 (5 bases). Deletions cut 5 bases from V and 6 bases from J, with 14 bases between. Germline lookup yields CDR1 WSHSY and CDR2 SAAADI. The CDR3 loop spans 14 amino acids.

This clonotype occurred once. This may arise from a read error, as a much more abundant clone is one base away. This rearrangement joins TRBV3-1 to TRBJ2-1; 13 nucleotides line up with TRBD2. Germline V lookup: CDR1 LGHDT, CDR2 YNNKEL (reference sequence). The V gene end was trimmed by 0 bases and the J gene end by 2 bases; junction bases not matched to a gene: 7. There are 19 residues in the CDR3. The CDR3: CASSQEGGLAGSPYNEQFF. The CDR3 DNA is TGTGCCAGCAGCCAAGAAGGGGGACTAGCGGGGAGCCCCTACAATGAGCAGTTCTTC.

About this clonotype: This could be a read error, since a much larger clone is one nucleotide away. The DNA for the CDR3 is TGTGTCAGCAGTGAGGGGAGGGTTTCCTACGAGCAGTACTTC. Amino acid sequence: CVSSEGRVSYEQYF. This chain links TRBV2 with TRBJ2-7; 7 positions agree with TRBD2. Per germline, CDR1 SNHLY and CDR2 FYNNEI. This CDR3 is built from 14 residues.

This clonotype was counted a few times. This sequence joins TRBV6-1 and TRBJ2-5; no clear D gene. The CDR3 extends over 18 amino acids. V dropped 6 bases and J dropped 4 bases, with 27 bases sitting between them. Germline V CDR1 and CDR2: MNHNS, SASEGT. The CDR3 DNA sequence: TGTGCCAGCAGCCCGTTGGCGCAGGCCTCCTTGCAGATAGAGACCCAGTACTTC. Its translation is CASSPLAQASLQIETQYF.

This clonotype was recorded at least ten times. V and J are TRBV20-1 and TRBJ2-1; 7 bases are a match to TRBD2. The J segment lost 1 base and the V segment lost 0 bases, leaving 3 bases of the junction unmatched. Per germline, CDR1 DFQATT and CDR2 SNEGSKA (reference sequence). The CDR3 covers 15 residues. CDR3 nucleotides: TGCAGTGCTAGAGAGGCGGGAGTGTCCTACAATGAGCAGTTCTTC. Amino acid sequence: CSAREAGVSYNEQFF.

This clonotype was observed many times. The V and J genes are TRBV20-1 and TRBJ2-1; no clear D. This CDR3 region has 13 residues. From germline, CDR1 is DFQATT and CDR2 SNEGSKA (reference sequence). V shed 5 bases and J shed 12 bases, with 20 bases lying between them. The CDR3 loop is CSAAESGATGQFF. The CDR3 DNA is TGCAGTGCTGCTGAATCCGGAGCCACGGGGCAGTTCTTC.

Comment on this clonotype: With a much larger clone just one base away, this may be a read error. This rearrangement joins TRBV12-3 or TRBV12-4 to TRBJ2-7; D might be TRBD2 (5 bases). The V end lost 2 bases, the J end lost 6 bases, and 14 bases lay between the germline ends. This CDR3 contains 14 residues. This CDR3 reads CASSLSYKDCEQYF. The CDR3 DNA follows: TGTGCCAGCAGTTTATCGTACAAGGACTGCGAGCAGTACTTC.

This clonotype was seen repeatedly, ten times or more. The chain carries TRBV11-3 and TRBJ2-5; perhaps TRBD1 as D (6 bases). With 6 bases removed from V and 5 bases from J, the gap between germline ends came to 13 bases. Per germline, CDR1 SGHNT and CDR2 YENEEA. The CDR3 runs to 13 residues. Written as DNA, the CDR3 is TGTGCCAGCAGTTCCCACAGGGTTGAGACCCAGTACTTC. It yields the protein CASSSHRVETQYF.

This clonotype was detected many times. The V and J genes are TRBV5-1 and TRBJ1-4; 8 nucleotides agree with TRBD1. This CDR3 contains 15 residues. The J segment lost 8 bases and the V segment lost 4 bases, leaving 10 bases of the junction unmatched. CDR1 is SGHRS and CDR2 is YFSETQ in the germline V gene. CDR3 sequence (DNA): TGCGCCAGCAGCGCCCGGACAGGGCACGAAGAAAAACTGTTTTTT. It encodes CASSARTGHEEKLFF.

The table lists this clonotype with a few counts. The CDR3 reads CASSPGTHGYEQYF. The CDR3 coding sequence is TGTGCCAGCAGTCCTGGGACTCACGGCTACGAGCAGTACTTC. V and J are TRBV28 and TRBJ2-7; TRBD2 is a possible D gene (6 bases). The CDR3 consists of 14 residues. Germline CDR1 is MDHEN and CDR2 is SYDVKM. Trimming stripped 5 bases from V and 3 bases from J, with 14 bases between.

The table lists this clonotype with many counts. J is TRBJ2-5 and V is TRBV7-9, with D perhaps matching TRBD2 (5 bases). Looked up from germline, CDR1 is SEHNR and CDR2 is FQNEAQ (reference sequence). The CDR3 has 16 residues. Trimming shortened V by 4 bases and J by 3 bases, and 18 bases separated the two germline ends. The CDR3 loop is CASSSRSIVGEETQYF. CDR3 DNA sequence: TGTGCCAGCAGCTCCCGATCTATAGTCGGGGAAGAGACCCAGTACTTC.

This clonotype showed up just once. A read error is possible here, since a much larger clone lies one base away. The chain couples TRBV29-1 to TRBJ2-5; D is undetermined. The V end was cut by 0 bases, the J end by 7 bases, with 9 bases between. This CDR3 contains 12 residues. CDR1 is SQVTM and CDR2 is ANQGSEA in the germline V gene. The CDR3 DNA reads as TGCAGCGTTGAAGAAGGCCCGGGGACCCAGTACTTC. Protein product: CSVEEGPGTQYF.

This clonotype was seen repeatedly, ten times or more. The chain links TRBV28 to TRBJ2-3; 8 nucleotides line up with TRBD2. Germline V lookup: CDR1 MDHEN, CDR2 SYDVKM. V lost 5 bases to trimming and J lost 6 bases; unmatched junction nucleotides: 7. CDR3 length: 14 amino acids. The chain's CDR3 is CASSLESGGDTQYF. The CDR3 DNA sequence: TGTGCCAGCAGTCTCGAATCGGGAGGGGATACGCAGTATTTT. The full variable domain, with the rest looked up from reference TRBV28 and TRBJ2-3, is DVKVTQSSRYLVKRTGEKVFLECVQDMDHENMFWYRQDPGLGLRLIYFSYDVKMKEKGDIPEGYSVSREKKERFSLILESASTNQTSMYLCASSLESGGDTQYFGPGTRLTVL.

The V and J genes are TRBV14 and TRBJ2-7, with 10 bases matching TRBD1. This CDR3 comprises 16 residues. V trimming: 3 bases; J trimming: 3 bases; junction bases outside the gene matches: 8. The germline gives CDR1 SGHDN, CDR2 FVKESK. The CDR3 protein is CASSHFPGQGNYEQYF. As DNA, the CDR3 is TGTGCCAGCAGCCACTTTCCGGGACAGGGGAACTACGAGCAGTACTTC.

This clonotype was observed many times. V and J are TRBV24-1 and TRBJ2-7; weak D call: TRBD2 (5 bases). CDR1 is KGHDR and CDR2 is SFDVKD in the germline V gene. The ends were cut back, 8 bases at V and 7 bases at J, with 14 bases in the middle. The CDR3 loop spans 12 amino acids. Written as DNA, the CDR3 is TGTGCCACCACAGACGCCACGGGGGAGCAGTACTTC. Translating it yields CATTDATGEQYF.

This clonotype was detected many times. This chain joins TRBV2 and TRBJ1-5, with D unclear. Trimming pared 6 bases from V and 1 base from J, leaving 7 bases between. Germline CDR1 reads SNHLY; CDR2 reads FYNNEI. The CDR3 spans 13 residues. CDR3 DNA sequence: TGTGCCAGCAGAGGGTCGAGCAATCAGCCCCAGCATTTT. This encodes CASRGSSNQPQHF. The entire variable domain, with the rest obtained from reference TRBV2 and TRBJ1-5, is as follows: EPEVTQTPSHQVTQMGQEVILRCVPISNHLYFYWYRQILGQKVEFLVSFYNNEISEKSEIFDDQFSVERPDGSNFTLKIRSTKLEDSAMYFCASRGSSNQPQHFGDGTRLSIL.

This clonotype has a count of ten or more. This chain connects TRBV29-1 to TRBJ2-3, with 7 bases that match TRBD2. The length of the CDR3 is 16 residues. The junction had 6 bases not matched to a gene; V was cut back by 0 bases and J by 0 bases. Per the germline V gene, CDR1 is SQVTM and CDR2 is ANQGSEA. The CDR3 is CSVEEGGKGSTDTQYF. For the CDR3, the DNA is TGCAGCGTTGAAGAGGGAGGGAAGGGGAGCACAGATACGCAGTATTTT.

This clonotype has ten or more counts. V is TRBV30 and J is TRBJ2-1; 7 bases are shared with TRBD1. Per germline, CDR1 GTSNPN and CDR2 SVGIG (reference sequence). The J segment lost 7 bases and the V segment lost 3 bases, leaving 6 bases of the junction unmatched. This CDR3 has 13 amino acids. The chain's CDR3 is CAWSGQVANEQFF. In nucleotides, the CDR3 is TGTGCCTGGAGCGGACAGGTAGCGAATGAGCAGTTCTTC.

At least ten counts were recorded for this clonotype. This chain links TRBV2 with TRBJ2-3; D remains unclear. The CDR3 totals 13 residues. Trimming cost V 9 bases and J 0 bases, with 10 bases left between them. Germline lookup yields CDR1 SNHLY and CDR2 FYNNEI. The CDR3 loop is CARKRGSTDTQYF. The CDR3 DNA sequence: TGTGCCAGAAAGCGCGGAAGCACAGATACGCAGTATTTT.

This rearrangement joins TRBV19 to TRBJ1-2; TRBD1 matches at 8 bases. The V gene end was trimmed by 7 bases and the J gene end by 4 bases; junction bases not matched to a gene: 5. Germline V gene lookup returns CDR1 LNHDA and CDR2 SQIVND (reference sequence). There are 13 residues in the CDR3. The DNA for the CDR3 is TGTGCCAGTACCGGGACAGGAAGCTATGGCTACACCTTC. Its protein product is CASTGTGSYGYTF.

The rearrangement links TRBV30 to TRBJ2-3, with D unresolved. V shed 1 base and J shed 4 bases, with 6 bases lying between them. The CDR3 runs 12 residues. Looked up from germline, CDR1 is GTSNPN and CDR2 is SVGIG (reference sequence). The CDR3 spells CAWSGPADTQYF. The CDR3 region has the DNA TGTGCCTGGAGTGGGCCTGCAGATACGCAGTATTTT.

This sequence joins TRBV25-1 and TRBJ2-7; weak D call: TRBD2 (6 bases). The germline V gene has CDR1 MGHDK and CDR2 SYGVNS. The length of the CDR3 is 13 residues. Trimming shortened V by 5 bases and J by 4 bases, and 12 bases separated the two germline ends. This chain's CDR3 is CASSRGSVYEQYF. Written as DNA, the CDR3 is TGTGCCAGCAGTCGGGGGAGTGTGTACGAGCAGTACTTC.

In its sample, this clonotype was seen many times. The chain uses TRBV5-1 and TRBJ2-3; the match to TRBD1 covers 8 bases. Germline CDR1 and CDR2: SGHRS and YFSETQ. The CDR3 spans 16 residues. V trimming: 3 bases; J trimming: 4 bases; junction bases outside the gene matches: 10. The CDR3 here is CASSWTSTGVADTQYF. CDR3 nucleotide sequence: TGCGCCAGCAGCTGGACTTCGACAGGGGTGGCAGATACGCAGTATTTT.